A single sample gave rise to the 24 T cell receptor beta chains below, sequenced in a study of CD8 T cells in ankylosing spondylitis. Each CDR3 protein is one row after TCRdb ran MiXCR on the 5' RACE reads. The data hold about 240,000 distinct CDR3 sequences, with about 10% observed a single time. Material: blood, either unsorted or a sorted T cell fraction (not recorded which). These TCRs come from a male donor with ankylosing spondylitis or in good health (not recorded which).

This clonotype was seen a few times. The genes are TRBV10-2 and TRBJ1-2, with D tentatively TRBD1 (6 bases). The CDR3 loop spans 14 amino acids. From germline, CDR1 is WSHSY and CDR2 SAAADI. V gave up 2 bases and J gave up 5 bases, with 12 bases separating them. The CDR3: CASSEQGRGYGYTF. The CDR3 DNA is TGCGCCAGCAGTGAGCAGGGAAGGGGGTATGGCTACACCTTC.

The sample holds many counts of this clonotype. The V call is TRBV15, the J call TRBJ1-2; tentatively, D is TRBD1 (5 bases). Trimming removed 5 bases at V and 1 base at J, with 11 bases between. The CDR3 runs 14 residues. The germline V gene encodes CDR1 LNHNV and CDR2 YYDKDF (reference sequence). The chain's CDR3 is CATSPGRINYGYTF. The CDR3 DNA reads as TGTGCCACCAGCCCGGGACGTATTAACTATGGCTACACCTTC.

Regarding this clonotype: The junction does not match germline at one end; this may be a read error. The chain couples TRBV6-5 to TRBJ1-4, with D perhaps TRBD1 (5 bases). Germline assignment: CDR1 MNHEY and CDR2 SVGAGI. CDR3 length: 15 amino acids. This CDR3 reads CVSSYAQGFNEKLFF. The DNA of the CDR3 is TGTGTCAGCAGTTACGCGCAGGGCTTTAATGAAAAACTGTTTTTT.

This clonotype was observed a few times. This chain joins TRBV6-5 and TRBJ2-3; 10 bases are shared with TRBD2. In germline, CDR1 is MNHEY, CDR2 SVGAGI. The trim removed 4 bases at V and 5 bases at J, leaving 9 bases unmatched. CDR3 length: 16 amino acids. CDR3 residues: CASSSGGSGGKDTQYF. The CDR3 nucleotides read TGTGCCAGCAGTTCTGGAGGTAGCGGGGGGAAAGATACGCAGTATTTT.

This clonotype occurred many times. J is TRBJ1-5 and V is TRBV4-1; 9 bases are shared with TRBD1. Trimming removed 3 bases from V and 10 bases from J; junction bases left unmatched: 7. The germline CDR1 and CDR2 sequences are MGHRA and YSYEKL. The CDR3 length is 14 residues. Here the CDR3 reads CASSHEDRGGPQHF. DNA for the CDR3: TGCGCCAGCAGCCACGAGGACAGGGGAGGACCCCAGCATTTT.

This clonotype was seen at least ten times. The V gene is TRBV20-1, the J gene TRBJ1-2; D ambiguous. This CDR3 has 14 amino acids. V was cut by 3 bases and J by 7 bases, with 18 bases left in between. From germline, CDR1 is DFQATT and CDR2 SNEGSKA (reference sequence). The CDR3, as DNA: TGCAGTGCTAGGCGGGCAGAACGGAGTTCTGGCTACACCTTC. It translates to CSARRAERSSGYTF.

This clonotype was recorded many times. The chain carries TRBV12-3 or TRBV12-4 and TRBJ2-7; D is possibly TRBD1 (6 bases). The length of the CDR3 is 14 residues. Between the trimmed V and J ends, which lost 3 bases and 2 bases, there was a span of 11 bases. The CDR3 bases are TGTGCCAGCAGTTTTGAAAACAGGGCCTACGAGCAGTACTTC. As protein: CASSFENRAYEQYF.

At least ten counts were recorded for this clonotype. The V call is TRBV10-1, the J call TRBJ2-7; D possibly corresponds to TRBD1 (6 bases). Trimming took 6 bases from V and 0 from J, leaving 12 bases between them. The CDR3 is 14 amino acids. Germline assignment: CDR1 WNHNN and CDR2 SYGVQD (reference sequence). The CDR3: CASSRDMSSYEQYF. In nucleotides, the CDR3 is TGCGCCAGCAGCCGGGACATGAGCTCCTACGAGCAGTACTTC.

This clonotype occurred many times. This chain uses TRBV5-1 with TRBJ2-5; the D is unclear. Germline values: CDR1 SGHRS, CDR2 YFSETQ. The CDR3 sequence is 13 residues long. V dropped 4 bases and J dropped 4 bases, with 11 bases sitting between them. The CDR3 DNA reads as TGCGCCAGCAGCCCGGACCCCCTAGAGACCCAGTACTTC. This gives the protein CASSPDPLETQYF.

This clonotype occurred many times. Here the CDR3 reads CASSLWGTGVYEQYF. The CDR3 DNA follows: TGCGCCAGCAGCTTGTGGGGGACAGGGGTCTACGAGCAGTACTTC. The chain recombines TRBV5-1 with TRBJ2-7; 10 bases match TRBD1. The CDR3 has 15 residues. Trimming at V came to 1 base and at J to 3 bases, leaving 4 bases not matched to a gene. From germline, CDR1 is SGHRS and CDR2 YFSETQ.

This clonotype was found many times. V is TRBV29-1 and J is TRBJ2-1; tentatively, D is TRBD2 (6 bases). The CDR3 has 14 amino acids. CDR1 SQVTM and CDR2 ANQGSEA come from the germline V gene. Trimming took 1 base from V and 9 from J, leaving 16 bases between them. This CDR3 is CSVEVGGGGTEQFF. DNA of the CDR3: TGCAGCGTTGAAGTCGGTGGGGGAGGCACTGAGCAGTTCTTC.

This chain joins TRBV6-2 or TRBV6-3 and TRBJ1-1; possibly TRBD1 for D (6 bases). V was pared by 6 bases and J by 3 bases, with 20 bases between. CDR3 length: 16 amino acids. Per germline, CDR1 MNHEY and CDR2 SVGEGT. The CDR3 is CASSPQWGRGDTEAFF. The CDR3 coding sequence is TGTGCCAGCAGCCCCCAGTGGGGGCGAGGGGACACTGAAGCTTTCTTT.

In this sample, this clonotype turned up many times. V gene TRBV4-1 combines with J gene TRBJ2-7; 8 bases line up with TRBD1. CDR3 length: 14 residues. Germline CDR1 reads MGHRA; CDR2 reads YSYEKL. Trimming removed 5 bases from V and 5 bases from J; junction bases left unmatched: 8. The CDR3 coding sequence is TGCGCCAGCAGCTTTAGACAGGGGAAAGACGAGCAGTACTTC. Amino acids: CASSFRQGKDEQYF.

This clonotype has a handful of counts. The rearrangement links TRBV4-1 to TRBJ1-2; 8 bases agree with TRBD1. The junction had 4 bases not matched to a gene; V was cut back by 1 base and J by 6 bases. Germline CDR1 and CDR2: MGHRA and YSYEKL. The CDR3 length is 14 residues. Written as DNA, the CDR3 is TGCGCCAGCAGCCAAGGGGGGGACAGGAATGGCTACACCTTC. The encoded protein is CASSQGGDRNGYTF.

The table lists this clonotype with a few counts. The V gene is TRBV7-9, the J gene TRBJ2-7, with a possible D match to TRBD1 (6 bases). The CDR3 has 16 residues. In germline, CDR1 is SEHNR, CDR2 FQNEAQ (reference sequence). V lost 8 bases, J lost 3 bases, and 23 bases lay in between. CDR3 sequence reads: CASGPRQGRDFYEQYF. The CDR3 nucleotides read TGTGCCAGCGGCCCCCGCCAGGGGCGCGATTTCTACGAGCAGTACTTC.

There are a few counts of this clonotype. The CDR3 DNA reads as TGTGCCAGCAGCCCCGTTAAGGACAGGGGAGACGAGCAGTACTTC. It yields the protein CASSPVKDRGDEQYF. The gene calls are TRBV6-1 and TRBJ2-7; 9 positions match TRBD1. V was pared by 6 bases and J by 5 bases, with 11 bases of the junction left unmatched. Germline CDR1 is MNHNS and CDR2 is SASEGT. This CDR3 region has 15 residues.

The chain carries TRBV11-2 and TRBJ2-1; D is uncertain. V was clipped by 6 bases and J by 0 bases, with 12 bases between them. CDR3 length equals 15 residues. Germline V gives CDR1 SGHAT, CDR2 FQNNGV. The CDR3 sequence: CASSSDLSSYNEQFF. The CDR3 DNA sequence: TGTGCCAGCAGTTCCGACCTTAGCTCCTACAATGAGCAGTTCTTC.

This clonotype was counted at least ten times. V gene TRBV12-3 or TRBV12-4 combines with J gene TRBJ1-4; no firm D call. Trimming took off 2 bases at V and 5 bases at J, with 15 bases between the two ends. The CDR3 is 16 amino acids. The CDR3 spells CASSLNRPLGNEKLFF. CDR3 coding DNA: TGTGCCAGCAGTTTAAATCGGCCCCTTGGGAATGAAAAACTGTTTTTT.

This clonotype was seen at least ten times. The rearrangement links TRBV4-1 to TRBJ2-7, with unresolved D. The CDR3 spans 17 residues. Germline values: CDR1 MGHRA, CDR2 YSYEKL. Deletions cut 2 bases from V and 2 bases from J, with 19 bases between. CDR3 region: CASSQILNVGRTYEQYF. The DNA of the CDR3 is TGCGCCAGCAGCCAAATCTTAAATGTCGGTCGTACCTACGAGCAGTACTTC.

The chain recombines TRBV19 with TRBJ2-6; 7 positions match TRBD1. The ends lost 5 bases at V and 2 bases at J; junction bases unmatched: 9. This CDR3 region has 17 residues. Per germline, CDR1 LNHDA and CDR2 SQIVND (reference sequence). The DNA of the CDR3 is TGTGCCAGTAGTCTAAGACAGGGACAGACTGGGGCCAACGTCCTGACTTTC. Translation gives CASSLRQGQTGANVLTF.

V and J are TRBV4-1 and TRBJ2-7, with a weak D call TRBD1 (5 bases). The V gene lost 0 bases and the J gene lost 5 bases, with 11 bases spanning the gap. This CDR3 is 14 amino acids long. Germline CDR1 reads MGHRA; CDR2 reads YSYEKL. CDR3 in amino acids: CASSQEWGPNEQYF. CDR3 bases: TGCGCCAGCAGCCAAGAGTGGGGCCCCAACGAGCAGTACTTC.

There are many counts of this clonotype. This chain joins TRBV10-3 and TRBJ2-5, with 11 bases lining up with TRBD2. Germline trimming cut 4 bases from V and 5 bases from J; bases unmatched to any gene: 3. This CDR3 has 14 amino acids. Per the germline V gene, CDR1 is ENHRY and CDR2 is SYGVKD. Here the CDR3 reads CAISGLAGGETQYF. For the CDR3, the DNA is TGTGCCATCAGTGGTTTAGCGGGAGGGGAGACCCAGTACTTC.

This clonotype was counted many times. The J gene is TRBJ2-5, the V gene TRBV10-2; 7 nucleotides align to TRBD2. This CDR3 has 16 amino acids. Trimming took 2 bases from V and 1 from J; bases not matched to a gene: 7. CDR1 and CDR2 from the germline V gene are WSHSY and SAAADI. In DNA, the CDR3 is TGCGCCAGCAGTGAGAGGTCGGGGGGATTCCAAGAGACCCAGTACTTC. Its protein product is CASSERSGGFQETQYF.

This clonotype was detected many times. The V gene is TRBV12-3 or TRBV12-4, the J gene TRBJ2-5; D perhaps matches TRBD1 (5 bases). The CDR3 has 14 amino acids. Deletions cut 2 bases from V and 2 bases from J, with 9 bases between. CDR3 DNA: TGTGCCAGCAGTTTAAGGGGTTTACAAGAGACCCAGTACTTC. Translated, it gives CASSLRGLQETQYF.